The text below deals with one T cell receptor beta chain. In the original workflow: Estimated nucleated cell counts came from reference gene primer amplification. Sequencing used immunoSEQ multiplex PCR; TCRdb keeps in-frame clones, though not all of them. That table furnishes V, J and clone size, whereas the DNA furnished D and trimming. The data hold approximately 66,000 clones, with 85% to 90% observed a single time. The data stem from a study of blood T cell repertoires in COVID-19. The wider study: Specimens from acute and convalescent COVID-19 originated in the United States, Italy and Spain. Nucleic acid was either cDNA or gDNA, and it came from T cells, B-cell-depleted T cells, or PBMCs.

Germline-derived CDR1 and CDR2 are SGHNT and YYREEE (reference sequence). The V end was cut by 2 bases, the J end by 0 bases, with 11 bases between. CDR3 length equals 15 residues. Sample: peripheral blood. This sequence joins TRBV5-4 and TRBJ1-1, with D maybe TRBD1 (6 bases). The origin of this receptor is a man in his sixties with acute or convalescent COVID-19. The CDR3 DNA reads TGTGCCAGCAGCTTAGGACAGACCATGAACACTGAAGCTTTCTTT. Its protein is CASSLGQTMNTEAFF. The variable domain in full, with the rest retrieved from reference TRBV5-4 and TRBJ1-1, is ETGVTQSPTHLIKTRGQQVTLRCSSQSGHNTVSWYQQALGQGPQFIFQYYREEENGRGNFPPRFSGLQFPNYSSELNVNALELDDSALYLCASSLGQTMNTEAFFGQGTRLTVV.